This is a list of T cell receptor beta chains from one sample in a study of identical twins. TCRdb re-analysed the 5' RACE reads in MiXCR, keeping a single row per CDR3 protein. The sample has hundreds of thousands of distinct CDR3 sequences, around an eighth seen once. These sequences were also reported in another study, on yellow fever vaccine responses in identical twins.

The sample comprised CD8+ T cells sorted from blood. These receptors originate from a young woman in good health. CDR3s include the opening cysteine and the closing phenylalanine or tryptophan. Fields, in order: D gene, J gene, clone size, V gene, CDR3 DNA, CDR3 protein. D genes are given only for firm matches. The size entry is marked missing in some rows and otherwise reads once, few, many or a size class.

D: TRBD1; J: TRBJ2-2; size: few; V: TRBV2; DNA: TGTGCCAGCAGTGAATCGACCCCAGACAGGGGAAGGACCGGGGAGCTGTTTTTT; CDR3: CASSESTPDRGRTGELFF
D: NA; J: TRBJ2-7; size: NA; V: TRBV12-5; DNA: TGTGCTAGTGCTGGGGGTCCGGACCCAGGGAACGAGCAGTACTTC; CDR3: CASAGGPDPGNEQYF
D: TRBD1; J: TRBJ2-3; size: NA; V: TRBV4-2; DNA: TGTGCCAGCAGCCAATTGACAGGGGGCACAGATACGCAGTATTTT; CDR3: CASSQLTGGTDTQYF
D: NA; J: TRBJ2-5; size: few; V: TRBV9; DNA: TGTGCCAGCAGCCCGGGTTTCGCAGGCGGAGAGACCCAGTACTTC; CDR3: CASSPGFAGGETQYF
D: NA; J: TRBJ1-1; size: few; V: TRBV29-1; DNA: TGCAGCGTTGTACCTGTGGTGGGTTATGAAGCTTTCTTT; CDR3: CSVVPVVGYEAFF
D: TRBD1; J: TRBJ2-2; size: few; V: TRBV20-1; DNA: TGCAGTGCACCCGGGACAGAGAACACCGGGGAGCTGTTTTTT; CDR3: CSAPGTENTGELFF
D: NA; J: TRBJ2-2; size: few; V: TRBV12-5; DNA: TGTGCTAGTGGGGCAGGGGAGTCCGGGGAGCTGTTTTTT; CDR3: CASGAGESGELFF
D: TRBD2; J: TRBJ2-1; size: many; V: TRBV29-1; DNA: TGCAGCGTTTCGCGAGCGGGAGGGCCTAGGGGAGAGCAGTTCTTC; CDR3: CSVSRAGGPRGEQFF
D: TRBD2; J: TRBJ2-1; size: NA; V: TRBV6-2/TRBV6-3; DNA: TGTGCCAGCAGTTACTCGAGCGGGCTAGCGGGAGGGGTGGATTACAATGAGCAGTTCTTC; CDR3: CASSYSSGLAGGVDYNEQFF
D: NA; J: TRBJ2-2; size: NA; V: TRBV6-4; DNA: TGTGCCAGCAGTGAAGGTTCCAGAGACGGGGCCGGGGAGCTGTTTTTT; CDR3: CASSEGSRDGAGELFF
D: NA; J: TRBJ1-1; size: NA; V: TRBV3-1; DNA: TGTGCCAGCAGCCCTTTCCCGAACACTGAAGCTTTCTTT; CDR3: CASSPFPNTEAFF